The present TCR beta chain was sequenced within a study of cytomegalovirus exposure and HLA in healthy donors. General observations from the study: Across all donors, roughly uniform sequencing depth was an assumption of the presence/absence analyses.

V was shortened by 5 bases and J by 2 bases, with 20 bases between the two germline ends. The germline CDR1 and CDR2 sequences are SEHNR and FQNEAQ (reference sequence). The CDR3 spans 17 residues. Only one count was recorded for this clone. Its antigen is as yet unknown. Primers: 60 Vbeta forward and 13 Jbeta reverse. Measured with immunoSEQ multiplex PCR; TCRdb has only the in-frame clones, and not every one. This sample has around 190,000 clones, with about 83% found just once. The V gene is TRBV7-9, the J gene TRBJ2-3; D perhaps matches TRBD1 (5 bases). The receptor comes from a female donor in good health and CMV-seronegative. Sequencing was done on a sample of PBMCs. CDR3 sequence reads: CASSGITSTGHTDTQYF. The CDR3 bases are TGTGCCAGCAGCGGAATTACCTCTACAGGCCACACAGATACGCAGTATTTT. The full variable domain, completed using reference TRBV7-9 and TRBJ2-3, is DTGVSQNPRHKITKRGQNVTFRCDPISEHNRLYWYRQTLGQGPEFLTYFQNEAQLEKSRLLSDRFSAERPKGSFSTLEIQRTEQGDSAMYLCASSGITSTGHTDTQYFGPGTRLTVL.